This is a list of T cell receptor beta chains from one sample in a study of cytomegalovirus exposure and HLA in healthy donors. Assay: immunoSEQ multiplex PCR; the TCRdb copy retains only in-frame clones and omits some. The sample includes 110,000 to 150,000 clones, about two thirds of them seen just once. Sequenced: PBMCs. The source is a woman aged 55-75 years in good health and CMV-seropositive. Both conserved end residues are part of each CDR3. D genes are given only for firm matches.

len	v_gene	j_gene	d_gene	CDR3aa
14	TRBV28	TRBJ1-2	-	CASSLNREGYGYTF
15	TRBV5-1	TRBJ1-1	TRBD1	CASSLASDRGTEAFF
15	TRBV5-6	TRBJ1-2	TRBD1	CASSLGNRGGYGYTF
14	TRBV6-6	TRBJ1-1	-	CASSIRLGDTEAFF
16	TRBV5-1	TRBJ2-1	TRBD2	CASSPPGSGRSNEQFF
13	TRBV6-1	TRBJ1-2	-	CASSEQGNYGYTF
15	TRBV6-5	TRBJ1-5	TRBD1	CASSRTGKGNQPQHF
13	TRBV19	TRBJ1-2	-	CASSIQGGYDYTF
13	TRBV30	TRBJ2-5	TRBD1	CAGRTGNAETQYF
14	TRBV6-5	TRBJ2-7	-	CASSYVREWREQYF
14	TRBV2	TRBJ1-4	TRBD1	CASRPRTGAEKLFF
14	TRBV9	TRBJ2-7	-	CASSVDSRSYEQYF
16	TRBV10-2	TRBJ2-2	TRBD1	CASRRETGGSPGELFF
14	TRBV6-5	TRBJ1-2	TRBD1	CASGQGDHFYGYTF
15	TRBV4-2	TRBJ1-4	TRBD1	CASSQGTGQNEKLFF
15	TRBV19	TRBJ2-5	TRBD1	CASSPGQGYQETQYF
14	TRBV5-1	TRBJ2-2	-	CASSKPGATGELFF
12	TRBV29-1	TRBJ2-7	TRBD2	CSALGTSGLQYF
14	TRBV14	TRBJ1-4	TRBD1	CASSRQGAGEKLFF
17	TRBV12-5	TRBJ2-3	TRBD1	CASGLGGQAVSTDTQYF
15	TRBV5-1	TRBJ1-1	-	CASTSQSSSNTEAFF
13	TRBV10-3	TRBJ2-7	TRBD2	CAIGLAVSYEQYF
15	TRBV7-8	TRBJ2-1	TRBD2	CASSSSGSFGNEQFF
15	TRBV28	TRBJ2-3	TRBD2	CASSSSGDHTDTQYF
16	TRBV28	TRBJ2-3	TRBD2	CASSKGTSSFLDTQYF
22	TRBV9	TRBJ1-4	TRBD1	CASSFRGTERQNWITTNEKLFF
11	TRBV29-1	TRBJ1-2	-	CSVGDYYGYTF